Listed below are T cell receptor beta chains from one sample, sequenced in a study of PD-1 blockade in classical Hodgkin lymphoma. Libraries were prepared by immunoSEQ multiplex PCR; TCRdb keeps only in-frame clonotypes and omits some of them. The profile shows about 100,000 clones, 75% to 90% of them singletons. Sequencing used peripheral blood mononuclear cells (PBMCs), obtained at baseline. The receptors originated from a human donor with classical Hodgkin lymphoma. CDR3s include the opening cysteine and the closing phenylalanine or tryptophan. D genes are given only for firm matches. Clone size is not always given. Where it is, it says once, few, many or a class for expanded clones.

abundance	v_gene	d_gene	j_gene	CDR3nt	CDR3aa
once	TRBV11-2	-	TRBJ2-7	TGTGCCAGCAGCTGGTACTACGAGCAGTACTTC	CASSWYYEQYF
-	TRBV2	-	TRBJ1-5	TGTGCCAGCAGTGATTCTGGGGCGGGTCAGCCCCAGCATTTT	CASSDSGAGQPQHF
-	TRBV10-3	TRBD2	TRBJ2-3	TGTGCCATCAGTGCCCTAGCACTAGCGGGATCCACAGATACGCAGTATTTT	CAISALALAGSTDTQYF
few	TRBV6-4	-	TRBJ1-2	TGTGCCAGCAGTGAGAGGCGGTCCTATGGCTACACCTTC	CASSERRSYGYTF
few	TRBV6-6	TRBD2	TRBJ2-1	TGTGCCAGCAACGGACTAGCGGCGAGCTCCTACAATGAGCAGTTCTTC	CASNGLAASSYNEQFF
once	TRBV6-4	-	TRBJ1-5	TGTGCCAGCAGTGAGGGGAGAGGTCAGCCCCAGCATTTT	CASSEGRGQPQHF
once	TRBV9	-	TRBJ2-7	TGTGCCAGCAGCGTAGGCGGGACCCACCTCCACGAGCAGTACTTC	CASSVGGTHLHEQYF
-	TRBV9	-	TRBJ2-7	TGTGCCAGCAGCGTAGACCCGAACTACGAGCAGTACTTC	CASSVDPNYEQYF
few	TRBV4-1	-	TRBJ2-1	TGCGCCAGCAGCCAGGCGGGTCCCGGGAGTGCCTACAATGAGCAGTTCTTC	CASSQAGPGSAYNEQFF
-	TRBV30	-	TRBJ2-1	TGTGCCTGGAGCGCAGCGAACCAGTACAATGAGCAGTTCTTC	CAWSAANQYNEQFF
-	TRBV6-5	TRBD1	TRBJ2-5	TGTGCCAGCAGCACTACAGGGGTGGGGGAGACCCAGTACTTC	CASSTTGVGETQYF
few	TRBV7-8	-	TRBJ2-7	TGTGCCAGCAGCTTAGCCGGCCTTGGCTACGAGCAGTACTTC	CASSLAGLGYEQYF
-	TRBV19	-	TRBJ1-1	TGTGCCAGTAGTTTCCCCCTAGACGGTGCTGAAGCTTTCTTT	CASSFPLDGAEAFF
-	TRBV19	-	TRBJ1-1	TGTGCCAGTAGTATAAAGACGAACACTGAAGCTTTCTTT	CASSIKTNTEAFF
-	TRBV6-1	TRBD1	TRBJ1-5	TGTGCCAGCAGCGGGGACAGATATAGCAATCAGCCCCAGCATTTT	CASSGDRYSNQPQHF
-	TRBV29-1	TRBD1	TRBJ2-5	TGCAGCGTAAGACAGGGCGAAGAGACCCAGTACTTC	CSVRQGEETQYF
many	TRBV4-2	TRBD2	TRBJ2-1	TGTGCCAGCAGCCAAGCTCGAGCGGGAGGGCCGTACAATGAGCAGTTCTTC	CASSQARAGGPYNEQFF
-	TRBV30	-	TRBJ1-1	TGTGCCACCGACGGGGAAGGTGCTTTCTTT	CATDGEGAFF
-	TRBV6-5	TRBD2	TRBJ2-3	TGTGCCAGCAGGGCAGCGGGAGGTACAGATACGCAGTATTTT	CASRAAGGTDTQYF
-	TRBV10-3	TRBD1	TRBJ2-5	TGTGCCATAGGCGGACAGGTCGGGGTTAAAGAGACCCAGTACTTC	CAIGGQVGVKETQYF
few	TRBV6-5	-	TRBJ1-5	TGTGCCAGCAGCCTCGCGGGGGATGGTCAGCCCCAGCATTTT	CASSLAGDGQPQHF
-	TRBV5-1	TRBD1	TRBJ2-7	TGCGCCAGCAGCTTAGGGACAGGGGGCTTTTACGAGCAGTACTTC	CASSLGTGGFYEQYF
-	TRBV10-3	-	TRBJ2-7	TGTGCCATCAGTTACAACTACGAGCAGTACTTC	CAISYNYEQYF
-	TRBV4-1	-	TRBJ2-5	TGCGCCAGCAGCCAAGGCGGACTTCAAGAGACCCAGTACTTC	CASSQGGLQETQYF
-	TRBV10-3	-	TRBJ1-1	TGTGCCATCAGCAGGGACATGAACACTGAAGCTTTCTTT	CAISRDMNTEAFF
-	TRBV9	-	TRBJ2-7	TGTGCCAGCAGCTCCCGGGACGCCCGAGACCCCCAGTACTTC	CASSSRDARDPQYF
-	TRBV5-5	-	TRBJ2-7	TGTGCCAGCAGCTTGGTGGGGGCTGATCTCGGAACCGAGCAGTACTTC	CASSLVGADLGTEQYF
-	TRBV19	TRBD2	TRBJ2-3	TGTGCCAGTAGTACCCTAGCGGGAGCTAGCACAGATACGCAGTATTTT	CASSTLAGASTDTQYF
-	TRBV6-6	TRBD1	TRBJ2-1	TGTGCCAGCACTGGCGACAGGGCTCACTACAATGAGCAGTTCTTC	CASTGDRAHYNEQFF
-	TRBV11-2	-	TRBJ2-7	TGTGCCAGCAGCTTGGACTACCTGGAAAGGGGCTCCTACGAGCAGTACTTC	CASSLDYLERGSYEQYF
-	TRBV5-1	-	TRBJ2-1	TGCGCCAGCAGCTTGGAACCAGTCACCAATGAGCAGTTCTTC	CASSLEPVTNEQFF
once	TRBV4-2	TRBD2	TRBJ2-2	TGTGCCAGCAGCCAAGGAGCGGGAGGGCTCGACGGGGAGCTGTTTTTT	CASSQGAGGLDGELFF
-	TRBV11-1	-	TRBJ1-2	TGTGCCAGCAGCTCTAGCCAAACATCGTGGGGCTACACCTTC	CASSSSQTSWGYTF
-	TRBV11-2	-	TRBJ2-1	TGTGCCAGCAGCCTTGAACCTAACAATGAGCAGTTCTTC	CASSLEPNNEQFF
-	TRBV19	TRBD1	TRBJ1-1	TGTGCCAGTAGTATAAAGGGGTTAACAGGGGACGCTTTCTTT	CASSIKGLTGDAFF
-	TRBV9	-	TRBJ1-1	TGTGCCAGCAGCGTAGGGGGGAATTGGGCCTCTGAAGCTTTCTTT	CASSVGGNWASEAFF